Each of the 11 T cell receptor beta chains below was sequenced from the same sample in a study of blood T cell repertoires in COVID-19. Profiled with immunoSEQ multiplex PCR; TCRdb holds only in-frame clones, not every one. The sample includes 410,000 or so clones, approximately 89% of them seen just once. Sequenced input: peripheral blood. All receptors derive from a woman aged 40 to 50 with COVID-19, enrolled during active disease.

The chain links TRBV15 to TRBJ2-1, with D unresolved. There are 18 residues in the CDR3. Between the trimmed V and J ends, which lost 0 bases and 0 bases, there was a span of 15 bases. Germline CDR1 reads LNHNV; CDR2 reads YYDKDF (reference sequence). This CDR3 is CATSRDRNSFSSYNEQFF. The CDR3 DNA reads TGTGCCACCAGCAGAGATCGGAATAGCTTCAGCTCCTACAATGAGCAGTTCTTC.

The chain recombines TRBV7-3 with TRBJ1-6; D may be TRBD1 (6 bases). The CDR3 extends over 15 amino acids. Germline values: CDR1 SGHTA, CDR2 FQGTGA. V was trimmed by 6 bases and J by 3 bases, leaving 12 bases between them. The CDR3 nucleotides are TGTGCCAGCAGTTCGGACAGTTTCTATAATTCACCCCTCCACTTT. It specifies CASSSDSFYNSPLHF.

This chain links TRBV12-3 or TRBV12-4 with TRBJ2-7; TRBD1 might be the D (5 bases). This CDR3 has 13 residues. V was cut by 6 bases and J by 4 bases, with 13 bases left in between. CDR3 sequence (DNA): TGTGCCAGCAGCGACACGACAGCTTACGAGCAGTACTTC. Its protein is CASSDTTAYEQYF.

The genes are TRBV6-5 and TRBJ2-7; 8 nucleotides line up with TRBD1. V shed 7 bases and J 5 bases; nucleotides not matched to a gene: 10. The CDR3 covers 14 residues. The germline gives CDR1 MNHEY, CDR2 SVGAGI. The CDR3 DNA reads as TGTGCCAGCACCCCCCGACAGGGGCGAAACGAGCAGTACTTC. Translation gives CASTPRQGRNEQYF.

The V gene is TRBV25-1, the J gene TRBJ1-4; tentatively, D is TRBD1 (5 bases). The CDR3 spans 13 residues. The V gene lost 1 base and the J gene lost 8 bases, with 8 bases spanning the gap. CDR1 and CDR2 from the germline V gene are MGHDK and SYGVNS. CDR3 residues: CASSEWGEEKLFF. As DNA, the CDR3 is TGTGCCAGCAGTGAATGGGGGGAGGAAAAACTGTTTTTT.

CDR3 nucleotide sequence: TGCGCCAGCAGCTGGACACGCTTGAACACTGAAGCTTTCTTT. Translation gives CASSWTRLNTEAFF. The chain has TRBV5-1 and TRBJ1-1; the D gene is possibly TRBD1 (5 bases). The CDR3 is 14 amino acids. Per the germline V gene, CDR1 is SGHRS and CDR2 is YFSETQ. V shed 3 bases and J shed 0 bases, with 9 bases lying between them. The full variable domain, rest sourced from reference TRBV5-1 and TRBJ1-1, is KAGVTQTPRYLIKTRGQQVTLSCSPISGHRSVSWYQQTPGQGLQFLFEYFSETQRNKGNFPGRFSGRQFSNSRSEMNVSTLELGDSALYLCASSWTRLNTEAFFGQGTRLTVV.

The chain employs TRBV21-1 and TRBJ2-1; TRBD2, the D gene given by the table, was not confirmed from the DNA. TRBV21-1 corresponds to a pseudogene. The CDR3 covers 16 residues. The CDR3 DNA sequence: TGTGCCAGCAGCCCTTGTCATCGGGACTCCTACAATGAGCAGTTCTTC. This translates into CASSPCHRDSYNEQFF.

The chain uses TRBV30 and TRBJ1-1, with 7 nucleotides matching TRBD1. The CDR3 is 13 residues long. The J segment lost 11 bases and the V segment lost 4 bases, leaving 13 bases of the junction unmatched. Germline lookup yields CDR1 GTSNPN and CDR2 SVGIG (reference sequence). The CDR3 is CAWTQKGARGAFF. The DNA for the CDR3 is TGTGCCTGGACCCAAAAGGGGGCGCGGGGTGCTTTCTTT. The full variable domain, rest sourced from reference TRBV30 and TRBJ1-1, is SQTIHQWPATLVQPVGSPLSLECTVEGTSNPNLYWYRQAAGRGLQLLFYSVGIGQISSEVPQNLSASRPQDRQFILSSKKLLLSDSGFYLCAWTQKGARGAFFGQGTRLTVV.

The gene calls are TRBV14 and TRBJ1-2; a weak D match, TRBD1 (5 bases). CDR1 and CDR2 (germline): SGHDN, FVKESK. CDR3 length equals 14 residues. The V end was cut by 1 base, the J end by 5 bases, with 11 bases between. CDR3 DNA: TGTGCCAGCAGCCAAGGAGAGGGGAGGTATGGCTACACCTTC. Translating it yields CASSQGEGRYGYTF.

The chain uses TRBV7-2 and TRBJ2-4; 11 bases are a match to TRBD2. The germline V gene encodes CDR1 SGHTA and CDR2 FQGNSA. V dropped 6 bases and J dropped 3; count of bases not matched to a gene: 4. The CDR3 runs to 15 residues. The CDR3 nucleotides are TGTGCCAGCAGTCTTAGCGGGGGGGACAAAAACATTCAGTACTTC. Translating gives CASSLSGGDKNIQYF.

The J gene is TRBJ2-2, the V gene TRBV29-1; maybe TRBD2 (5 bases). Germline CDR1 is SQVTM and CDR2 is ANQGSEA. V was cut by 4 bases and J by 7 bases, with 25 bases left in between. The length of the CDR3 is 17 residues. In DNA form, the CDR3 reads TGCAGCGTTGGCCCGGCGGGTGGCGGCCGGTGGGGCGGGGAGCTGTTTTTT. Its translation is CSVGPAGGGRWGGELFF.